The TCR beta chain under discussion was sequenced for a study of CD8+ T cells in alopecia areata. Extraction of RNA preceded its reverse transcription into cDNA, which served as the sequencing template. TCRdb's table, derived via immunoSEQ multiplex PCR, lists solely in-frame clones and lacks some. Of roughly 200,000 clones in the sample, less than 70% are singletons; the top ten hold 10% to 13%. Treatment here: oral pan-JAK inhibitor, 5-10 mg twice daily. Source: CD8+ T cells sorted from blood, taken at week 24, from a patient treated with tofacitinib. The sequence derives from a human donor with alopecia areata.

CDR3 sequence (DNA): TGCGCCACCACAGACTCAACTGATACGCAGTATTTT. Its translation is CATTDSTDTQYF. This chain links TRBV10-1 with TRBJ2-3; D is undetermined. The germline V and J ends were trimmed by 10 bases and 6 bases, with 14 bases remaining between them. This CDR3 spans 12 amino acids. Germline V lookup: CDR1 WNHNN, CDR2 SYGVQD (reference sequence).